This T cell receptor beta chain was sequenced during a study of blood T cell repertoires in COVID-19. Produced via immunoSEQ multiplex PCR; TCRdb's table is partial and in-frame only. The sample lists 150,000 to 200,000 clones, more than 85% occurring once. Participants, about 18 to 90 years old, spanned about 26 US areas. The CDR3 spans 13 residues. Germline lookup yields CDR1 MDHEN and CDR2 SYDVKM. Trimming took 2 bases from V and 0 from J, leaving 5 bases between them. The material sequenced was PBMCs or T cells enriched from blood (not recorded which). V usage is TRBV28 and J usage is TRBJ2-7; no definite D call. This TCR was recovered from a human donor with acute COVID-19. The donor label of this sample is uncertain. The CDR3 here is CASSLSNSYEQYF. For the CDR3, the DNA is TGTGCCAGCAGTTTAAGCAACTCCTACGAGCAGTACTTC.